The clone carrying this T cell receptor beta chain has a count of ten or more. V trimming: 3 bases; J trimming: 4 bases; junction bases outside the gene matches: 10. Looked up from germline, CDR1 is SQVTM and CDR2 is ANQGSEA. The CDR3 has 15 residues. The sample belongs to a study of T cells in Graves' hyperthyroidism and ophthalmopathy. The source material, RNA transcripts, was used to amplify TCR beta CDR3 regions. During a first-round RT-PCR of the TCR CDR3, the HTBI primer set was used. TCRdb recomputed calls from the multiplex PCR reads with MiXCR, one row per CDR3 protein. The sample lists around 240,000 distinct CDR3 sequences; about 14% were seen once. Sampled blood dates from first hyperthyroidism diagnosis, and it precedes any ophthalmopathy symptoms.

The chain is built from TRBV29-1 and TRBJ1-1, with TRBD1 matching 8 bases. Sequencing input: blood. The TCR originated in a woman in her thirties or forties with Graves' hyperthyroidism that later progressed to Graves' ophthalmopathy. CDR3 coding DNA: TGCAGCGTTGAGGACAGGGTCTTGTTGGGCACTGAAGCTTTCTTT. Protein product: CSVEDRVLLGTEAFF.